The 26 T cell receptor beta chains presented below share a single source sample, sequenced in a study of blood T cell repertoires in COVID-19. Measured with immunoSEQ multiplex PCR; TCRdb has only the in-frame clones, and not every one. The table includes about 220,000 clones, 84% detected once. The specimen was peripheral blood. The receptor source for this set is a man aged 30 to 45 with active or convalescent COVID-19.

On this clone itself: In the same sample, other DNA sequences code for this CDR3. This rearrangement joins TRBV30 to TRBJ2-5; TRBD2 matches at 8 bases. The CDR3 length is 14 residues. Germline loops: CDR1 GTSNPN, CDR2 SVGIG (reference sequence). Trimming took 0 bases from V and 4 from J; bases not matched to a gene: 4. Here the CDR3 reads CAWSVRLAPETQYF. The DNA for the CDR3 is TGTGCCTGGAGTGTACGACTAGCGCCAGAGACCCAGTACTTC.

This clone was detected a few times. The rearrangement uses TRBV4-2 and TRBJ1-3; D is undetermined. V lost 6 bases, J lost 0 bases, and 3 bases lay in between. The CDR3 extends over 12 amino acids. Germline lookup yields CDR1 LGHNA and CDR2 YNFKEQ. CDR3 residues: CASSISGNTIYF. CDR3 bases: TGTGCCAGCAGTATCTCTGGAAACACCATATATTTT.

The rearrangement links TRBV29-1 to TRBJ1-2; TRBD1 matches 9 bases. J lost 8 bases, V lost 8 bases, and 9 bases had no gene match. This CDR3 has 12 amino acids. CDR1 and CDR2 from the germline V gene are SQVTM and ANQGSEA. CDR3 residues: CSLRDRDRGYTF. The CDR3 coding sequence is TGCAGCCTCCGGGACAGGGATCGCGGCTACACCTTC.

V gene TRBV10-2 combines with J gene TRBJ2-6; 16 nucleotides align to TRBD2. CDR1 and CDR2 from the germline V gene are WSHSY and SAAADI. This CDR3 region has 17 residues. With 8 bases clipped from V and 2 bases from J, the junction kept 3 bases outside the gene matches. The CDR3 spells CASEGLAGGPGANVLTF. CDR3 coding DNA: TGCGCCAGCGAGGGACTAGCGGGGGGGCCTGGGGCCAACGTCCTGACTTTC.

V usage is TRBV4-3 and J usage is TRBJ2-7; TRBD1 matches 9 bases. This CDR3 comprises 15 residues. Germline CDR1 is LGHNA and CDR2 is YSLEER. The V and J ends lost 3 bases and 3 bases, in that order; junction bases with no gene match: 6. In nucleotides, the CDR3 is TGCGCCAGCAGCCACCCGGGACAGGGTGTCTACGAGCAGTACTTC. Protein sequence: CASSHPGQGVYEQYF.

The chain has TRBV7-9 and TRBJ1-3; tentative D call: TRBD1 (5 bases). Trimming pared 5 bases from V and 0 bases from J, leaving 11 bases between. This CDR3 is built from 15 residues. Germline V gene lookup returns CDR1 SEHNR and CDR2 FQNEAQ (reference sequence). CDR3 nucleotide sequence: TGTGCCAGCAGCCCGGACAAATCCTCTGGAAACACCATATATTTT. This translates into CASSPDKSSGNTIYF.

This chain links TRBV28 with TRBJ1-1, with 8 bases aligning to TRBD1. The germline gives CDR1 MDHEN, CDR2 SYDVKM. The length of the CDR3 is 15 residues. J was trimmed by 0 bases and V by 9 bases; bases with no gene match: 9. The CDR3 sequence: CASKSRDRLNTEAFF. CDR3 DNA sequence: TGTGCCAGTAAGTCCCGGGACAGGTTGAACACTGAAGCTTTCTTT.

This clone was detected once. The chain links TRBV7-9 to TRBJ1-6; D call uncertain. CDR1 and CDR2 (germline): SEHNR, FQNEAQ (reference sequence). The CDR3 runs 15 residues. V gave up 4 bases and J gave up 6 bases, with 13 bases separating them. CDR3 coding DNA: TGTGCCAGCAGCTCCATCACCCCGAGTAATTCACCCCTCCACTTT. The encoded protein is CASSSITPSNSPLHF.

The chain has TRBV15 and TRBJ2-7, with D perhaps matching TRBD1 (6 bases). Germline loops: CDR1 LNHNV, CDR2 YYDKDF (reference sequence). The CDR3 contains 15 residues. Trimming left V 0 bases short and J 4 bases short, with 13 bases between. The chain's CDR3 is CATSREQGGTYEQYF. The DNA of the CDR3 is TGTGCCACCAGCAGAGAACAGGGTGGAACTTACGAGCAGTACTTC.

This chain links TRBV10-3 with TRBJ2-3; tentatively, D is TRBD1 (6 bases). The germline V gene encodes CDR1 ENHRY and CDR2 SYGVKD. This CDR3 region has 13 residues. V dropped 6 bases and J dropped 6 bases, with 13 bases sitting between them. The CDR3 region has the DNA TGTGCCATCAGGGCAGGGGTGGAGGATACGCAGTATTTT. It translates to CAIRAGVEDTQYF.

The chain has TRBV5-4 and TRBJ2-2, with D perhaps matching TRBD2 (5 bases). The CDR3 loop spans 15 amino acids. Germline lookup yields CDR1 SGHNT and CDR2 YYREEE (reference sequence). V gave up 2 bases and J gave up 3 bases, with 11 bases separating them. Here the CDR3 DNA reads TGTGCCAGCAGCTTCGGGCGGGCCCACACCGGGGAGCTGTTTTTT. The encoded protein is CASSFGRAHTGELFF.

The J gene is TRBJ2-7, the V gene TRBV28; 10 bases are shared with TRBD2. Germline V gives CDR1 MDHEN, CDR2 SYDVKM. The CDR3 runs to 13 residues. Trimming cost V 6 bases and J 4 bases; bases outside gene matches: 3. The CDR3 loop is CASRSSGSYEQYF. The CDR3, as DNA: TGTGCCAGCAGATCTAGCGGGAGTTACGAGCAGTACTTC.

CDR3 sequence: CASSQYRSEAFF. As DNA, the CDR3 is TGTGCCAGCAGTCAATACAGGTCTGAAGCTTTCTTT. The rearrangement uses TRBV28 and TRBJ1-1, with D perhaps matching TRBD1 (5 bases). V was clipped by 5 bases and J by 6 bases, with 10 bases between them. Germline V lookup: CDR1 MDHEN, CDR2 SYDVKM. The CDR3 extends over 12 amino acids.

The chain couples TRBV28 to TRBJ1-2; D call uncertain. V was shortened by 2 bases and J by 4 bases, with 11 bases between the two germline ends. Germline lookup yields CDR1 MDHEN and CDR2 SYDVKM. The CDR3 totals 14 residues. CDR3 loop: CASSLQVVGYGYTF. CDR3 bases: TGTGCCAGCAGTTTACAGGTCGTCGGCTATGGCTACACCTTC.

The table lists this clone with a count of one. CDR3 sequence reads: CASSSNRGPFSGANVLTF. CDR3 DNA sequence: TGTGCCAGCAGTTCCAACAGGGGTCCGTTCTCTGGGGCCAACGTCCTGACTTTC. The gene calls are TRBV6-2 or TRBV6-3 and TRBJ2-6, with 7 bases that match TRBD1. Germline CDR1 MNHEY, CDR2 SVGEGT. V trimming: 4 bases; J trimming: 0 bases; junction bases outside the gene matches: 9. The CDR3 has 18 amino acids.

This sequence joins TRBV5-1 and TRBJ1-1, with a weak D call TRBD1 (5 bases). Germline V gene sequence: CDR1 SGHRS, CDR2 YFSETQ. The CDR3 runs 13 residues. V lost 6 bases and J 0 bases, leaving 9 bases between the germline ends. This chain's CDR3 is CASTWGVNTEAFF. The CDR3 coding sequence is TGCGCCAGCACCTGGGGGGTGAACACTGAAGCTTTCTTT.

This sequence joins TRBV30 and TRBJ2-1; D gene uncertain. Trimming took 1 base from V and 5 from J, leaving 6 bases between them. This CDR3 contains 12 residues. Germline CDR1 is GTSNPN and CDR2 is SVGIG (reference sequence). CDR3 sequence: CAWSATHNEQFF. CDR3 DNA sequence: TGTGCCTGGAGTGCCACTCACAATGAGCAGTTCTTC.

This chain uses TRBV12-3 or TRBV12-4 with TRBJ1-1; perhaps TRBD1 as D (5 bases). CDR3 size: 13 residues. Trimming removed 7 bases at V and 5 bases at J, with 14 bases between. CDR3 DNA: TGTGCCAGCAACCAGGGCGGGGGGACTGAAGCTTTCTTT. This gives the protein CASNQGGGTEAFF.

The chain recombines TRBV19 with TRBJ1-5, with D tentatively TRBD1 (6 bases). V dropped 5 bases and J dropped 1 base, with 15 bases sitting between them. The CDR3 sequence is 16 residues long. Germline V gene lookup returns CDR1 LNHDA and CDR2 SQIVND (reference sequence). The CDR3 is CASSGGAGESNQPQHF. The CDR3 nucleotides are TGTGCCAGTAGTGGAGGTGCAGGGGAGAGCAATCAGCCCCAGCATTTT.

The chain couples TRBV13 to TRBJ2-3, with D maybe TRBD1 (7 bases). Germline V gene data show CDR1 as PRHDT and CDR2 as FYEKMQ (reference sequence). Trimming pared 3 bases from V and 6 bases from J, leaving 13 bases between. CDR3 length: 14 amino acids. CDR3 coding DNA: TGTGCCAGCAGCTTCTGGACAGGAGGGGATACGCAGTATTTT. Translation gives CASSFWTGGDTQYF.

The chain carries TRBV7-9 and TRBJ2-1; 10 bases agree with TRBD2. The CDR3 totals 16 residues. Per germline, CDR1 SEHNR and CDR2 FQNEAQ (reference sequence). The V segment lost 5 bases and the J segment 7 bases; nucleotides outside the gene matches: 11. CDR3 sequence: CASSTWEGSGRNEQFF. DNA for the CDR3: TGTGCCAGCAGCACCTGGGAGGGTAGCGGGAGGAATGAGCAGTTCTTC.

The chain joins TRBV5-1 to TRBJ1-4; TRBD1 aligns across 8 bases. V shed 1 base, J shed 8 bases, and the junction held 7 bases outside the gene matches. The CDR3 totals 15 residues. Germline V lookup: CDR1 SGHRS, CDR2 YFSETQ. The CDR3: CASSLTGGSEEKLFF. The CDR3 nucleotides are TGCGCCAGCAGCTTGACAGGGGGGTCAGAAGAAAAACTGTTTTTT. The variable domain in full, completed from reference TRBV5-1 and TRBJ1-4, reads KAGVTQTPRYLIKTRGQQVTLSCSPISGHRSVSWYQQTPGQGLQFLFEYFSETQRNKGNFPGRFSGRQFSNSRSEMNVSTLELGDSALYLCASSLTGGSEEKLFFGSGTQLSVL.

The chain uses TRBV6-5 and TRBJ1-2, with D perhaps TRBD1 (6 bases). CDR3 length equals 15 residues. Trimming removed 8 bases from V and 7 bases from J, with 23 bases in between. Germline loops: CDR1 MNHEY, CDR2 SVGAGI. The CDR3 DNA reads TGTGCCAGCGTGGGCGGGGGCACAGGGTATCGTGGCTACACCTTC. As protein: CASVGGGTGYRGYTF.

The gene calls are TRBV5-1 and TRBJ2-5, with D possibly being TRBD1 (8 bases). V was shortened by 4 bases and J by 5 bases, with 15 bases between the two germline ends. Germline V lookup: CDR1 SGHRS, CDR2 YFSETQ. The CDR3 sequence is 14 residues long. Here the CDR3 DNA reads TGCGCCAGCAGCACCAACAGGGGGGGGGAGACCCAGTACTTC. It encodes CASSTNRGGETQYF.

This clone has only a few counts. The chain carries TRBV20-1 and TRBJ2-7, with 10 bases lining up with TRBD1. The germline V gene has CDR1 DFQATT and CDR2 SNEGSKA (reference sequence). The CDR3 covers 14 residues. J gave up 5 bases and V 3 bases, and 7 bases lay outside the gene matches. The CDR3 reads CSASPGTGDHEQYF. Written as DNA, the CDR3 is TGCAGTGCTAGTCCCGGGACAGGGGACCACGAGCAGTACTTC.

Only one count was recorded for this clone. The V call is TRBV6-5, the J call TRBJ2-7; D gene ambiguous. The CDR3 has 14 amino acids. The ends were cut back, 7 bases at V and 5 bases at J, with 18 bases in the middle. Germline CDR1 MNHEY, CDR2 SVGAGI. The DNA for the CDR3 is TGTGCCAGCATACCCGGTAGCTTAGGTCACGAGCAGTACTTC. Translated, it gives CASIPGSLGHEQYF.